The T cell receptor beta chain under discussion was sequenced for a study of blood T cell repertoires in COVID-19. Study at large: The samples span acute and convalescent COVID-19 from the United States, Italy and Spain. PBMCs, B-cell-depleted T cells, or T cells provided the cDNA or gDNA that made up the material.

The V gene end was trimmed by 1 base and the J gene end by 4 bases; junction bases not matched to a gene: 8. This CDR3 has 16 residues. The germline V gene has CDR1 SGHVS and CDR2 FNYEAQ. Per the study methods: By means of reference gene primer amplification, nucleated cell counts were estimated. Some clones are missing from TCRdb's copy, which holds only in-frame ones; the method was immunoSEQ multiplex PCR. V and J calls and clone size are those listed in that table; D and trimming were worked out from the DNA. Found here are 150,000 to 200,000 clones, approximately 84% of them singletons; the top ten hold around 9.9%. Only a few counts were recorded for this clone.

J is TRBJ2-7 and V is TRBV7-6; TRBD2 aligns across 9 bases. Material: peripheral blood. This TCR came from an older man with active or convalescent COVID-19. Here the CDR3 reads CASSLVAGAQGYEQYF. For the CDR3, the DNA is TGTGCCAGCAGCTTAGTAGCGGGAGCTCAAGGGTACGAGCAGTACTTC.